This entry describes one TCR beta chain. Some clones are missing from TCRdb's copy, which holds only in-frame ones; the method was immunoSEQ multiplex PCR. In the table there are 110,000 to 150,000 clones, 80% to 90% of which are singletons. The sample originates from a study of blood T cell repertoires in COVID-19. Sequenced input: peripheral blood. This receptor was obtained from a man in his 60s with active or convalescent COVID-19.

The CDR3 is CASITPRANTQYF. Here the CDR3 DNA reads TGTGCCAGCATCACCCCCCGTGCGAATACGCAGTATTTT. The chain employs TRBV28 and TRBJ2-3; D remains ambiguous. The V gene lost 7 bases and the J gene lost 7 bases, with 15 bases spanning the gap. CDR1 is MDHEN, CDR2 SYDVKM, per germline. The CDR3 runs 13 residues. The full variable domain, its missing parts supplied by reference TRBV28 and TRBJ2-3, is DVKVTQSSRYLVKRTGEKVFLECVQDMDHENMFWYRQDPGLGLRLIYFSYDVKMKEKGDIPEGYSVSREKKERFSLILESASTNQTSMYLCASITPRANTQYFGPGTRLTVL.